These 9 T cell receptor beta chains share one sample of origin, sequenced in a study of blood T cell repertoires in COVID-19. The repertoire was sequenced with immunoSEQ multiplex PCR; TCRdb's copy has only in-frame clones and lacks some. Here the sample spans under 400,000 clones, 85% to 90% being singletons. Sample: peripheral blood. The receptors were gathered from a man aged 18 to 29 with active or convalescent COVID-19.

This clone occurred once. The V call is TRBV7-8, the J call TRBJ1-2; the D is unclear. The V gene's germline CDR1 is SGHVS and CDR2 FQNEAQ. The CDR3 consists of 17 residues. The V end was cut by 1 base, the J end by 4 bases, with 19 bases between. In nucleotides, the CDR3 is TGTGCCAGCAGCTTAGGAAGATTTGGAGGGTTGATCTATGGCTACACCTTC. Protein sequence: CASSLGRFGGLIYGYTF.

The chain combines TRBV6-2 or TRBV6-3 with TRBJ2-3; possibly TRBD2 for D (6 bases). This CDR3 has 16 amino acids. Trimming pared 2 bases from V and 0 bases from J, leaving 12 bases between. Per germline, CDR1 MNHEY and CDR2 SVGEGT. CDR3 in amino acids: CASSYVAGLSTDTQYF. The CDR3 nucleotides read TGTGCCAGCAGTTACGTTGCGGGGCTGAGCACAGATACGCAGTATTTT.

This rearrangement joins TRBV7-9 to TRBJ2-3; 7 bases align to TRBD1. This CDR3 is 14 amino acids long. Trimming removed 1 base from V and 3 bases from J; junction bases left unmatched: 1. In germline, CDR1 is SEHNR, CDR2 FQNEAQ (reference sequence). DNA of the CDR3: TGTGCCAGCAGCTTAGACAGGGGTACAGATACGCAGTATTTT. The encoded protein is CASSLDRGTDTQYF.

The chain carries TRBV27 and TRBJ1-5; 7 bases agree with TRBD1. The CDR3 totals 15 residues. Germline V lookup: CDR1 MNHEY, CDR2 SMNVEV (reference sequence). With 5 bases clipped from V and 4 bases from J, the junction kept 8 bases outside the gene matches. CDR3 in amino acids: CASSPGTAPNQPQHF. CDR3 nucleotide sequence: TGTGCCAGCAGTCCCGGGACAGCCCCTAATCAGCCCCAGCATTTT.

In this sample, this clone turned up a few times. CDR3 amino acids: CASRSKETQYF. In DNA, the CDR3 is TGTGCCAGCAGGTCTAAAGAGACCCAGTACTTC. The chain recombines TRBV2 with TRBJ2-5; D not certain. This CDR3 is 11 amino acids long. Germline values: CDR1 SNHLY, CDR2 FYNNEI. Trimming shortened V by 6 bases and J by 3 bases, and 5 bases separated the two germline ends.

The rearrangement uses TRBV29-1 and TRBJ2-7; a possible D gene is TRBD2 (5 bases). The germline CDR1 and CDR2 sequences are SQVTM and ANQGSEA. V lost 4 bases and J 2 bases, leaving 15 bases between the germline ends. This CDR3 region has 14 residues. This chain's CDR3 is CSVVTSPGAYEQYF. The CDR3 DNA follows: TGCAGCGTTGTGACTTCACCCGGGGCCTACGAGCAGTACTTC.

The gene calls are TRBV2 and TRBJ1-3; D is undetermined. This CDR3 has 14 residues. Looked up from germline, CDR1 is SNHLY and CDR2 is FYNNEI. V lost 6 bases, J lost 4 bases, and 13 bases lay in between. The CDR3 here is CASRGGVGGNTIYF. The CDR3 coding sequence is TGTGCCAGCAGGGGCGGGGTGGGAGGAAACACCATATATTTT.

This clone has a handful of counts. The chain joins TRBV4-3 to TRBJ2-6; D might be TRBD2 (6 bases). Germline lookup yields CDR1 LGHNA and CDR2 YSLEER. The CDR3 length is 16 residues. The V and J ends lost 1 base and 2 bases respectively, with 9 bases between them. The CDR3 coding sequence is TGCGCCAGCAGCCAAGGACCGGGGGCTGGGGCCAACGTCCTGACTTTC. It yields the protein CASSQGPGAGANVLTF.

The CDR3 nucleotides read TGTGCCAGCAGTCCGGGGGGAGCGAACACCGGGGAGCTGTTTTTT. This codes for CASSPGGANTGELFF. The rearrangement uses TRBV9 and TRBJ2-2, with TRBD2 identical over 7 bases. Germline CDR1 SGDLS, CDR2 YYNGEE. V shed 5 bases and J 0 bases; nucleotides not matched to a gene: 4. This CDR3 contains 15 residues.